This entry concerns a single T cell receptor beta chain. Profiling relied on immunoSEQ multiplex PCR, and the TCRdb table lists in-frame clones only, not all of them. Counted here are 150,000 to 200,000 clones, 85% to 95% occurring once; the ten biggest clones make up 0.7% to 0.9%. The CDR3 is made up of 14 amino acids. The V gene's germline CDR1 is SNHLY and CDR2 FYNNEI. V was shortened by 2 bases and J by 2 bases, with 10 bases between the two germline ends. These data come from a study of T cell responses to AZD1222 COVID-19 vaccine. Study information: Analysis merged second doses at about 4 or about 12 weeks.

The receptor was isolated from an adult in good health. The chain has TRBV2 and TRBJ2-7; weak D call: TRBD1 (6 bases). Sequencing used peripheral blood, obtained on day 0 of AZD1222 vaccination. CDR3 residues: CASSEYHRAYEQYF. CDR3 nucleotide sequence: TGTGCCAGCAGTGAATATCACAGGGCCTACGAGCAGTACTTC.